Following are 20 T cell receptor beta chains from one sample sequenced in a study of CD8+ T cells in alopecia areata. Following extraction, RNA underwent reverse transcription to cDNA, which served as the sequencing template. This table comes from immunoSEQ multiplex PCR, and its TCRdb copy is limited to in-frame clones, with some not included. The repertoire holds roughly 190,000 clones, around 56% seen once, with less than 0.8% in the top ten. Treatment in this sample: oral pan-JAK inhibitor, 5-10 mg twice daily. The sample here was CD4+ T cells sorted from blood, taken at week 4, from a patient treated with tofacitinib. These receptors originate from a human donor with alopecia areata.

CDR3 region: CASSAQAGYEETQYF. DNA of the CDR3: TGTGCCAGCTCAGCCCAAGCGGGGTATGAAGAGACCCAGTACTTC. This sequence joins TRBV18 and TRBJ2-5, with TRBD2 matching over 7 bases. V was clipped by 5 bases and J by 3 bases; unmatched bases: 9. The CDR3 sequence is 15 residues long. Germline V gene lookup returns CDR1 KGHSH and CDR2 LQKENI.

This clone was seen a handful of times. The V and J genes are TRBV4-3 and TRBJ2-5; tentatively, D is TRBD2 (5 bases). From germline, CDR1 is LGHNA and CDR2 YSLEER. V was pared by 5 bases and J by 2 bases, with 12 bases between. CDR3 length: 14 amino acids. The CDR3, as DNA: TGCGCCAGCAGCGTCCGACCGGGACAAGAGACCCAGTACTTC. The encoded protein is CASSVRPGQETQYF.

This clone was seen a few times. V gene TRBV7-9 combines with J gene TRBJ2-7; D gene ambiguous. The CDR3 spans 14 residues. CDR1 and CDR2 from the germline V gene are SEHNR and FQNEAQ (reference sequence). Trimming pared 5 bases from V and 0 bases from J, leaving 11 bases between. The CDR3 sequence: CASSPSALSYEQYF. Written as DNA, the CDR3 is TGTGCCAGCAGCCCTAGTGCACTCTCCTACGAGCAGTACTTC.

The chain combines TRBV30 with TRBJ1-1, with D hard to call. The CDR3 has 12 amino acids. The germline V gene encodes CDR1 GTSNPN and CDR2 SVGIG (reference sequence). V gave up 3 bases and J gave up 11 bases, with 16 bases separating them. The chain's CDR3 is CAWRGGAKQAFF. CDR3 nucleotide sequence: TGTGCCTGGAGGGGAGGCGCAAAACAGGCTTTCTTT. The full variable domain, completed using reference TRBV30 and TRBJ1-1, is SQTIHQWPATLVQPVGSPLSLECTVEGTSNPNLYWYRQAAGRGLQLLFYSVGIGQISSEVPQNLSASRPQDRQFILSSKKLLLSDSGFYLCAWRGGAKQAFFGQGTRLTVV.

This clone came up a few times. V gene TRBV9 combines with J gene TRBJ1-1; TRBD1 might be the D (6 bases). This CDR3 spans 14 amino acids. V shed 1 base and J shed 3 bases, with 10 bases lying between them. The V gene's germline CDR1 is SGDLS and CDR2 YYNGEE. This chain's CDR3 is CASSVMGADTEAFF. The CDR3 nucleotides are TGTGCCAGCAGCGTAATGGGGGCTGACACTGAAGCTTTCTTT.

The rearrangement joins TRBV15 to TRBJ2-3, with 10 bases fitting TRBD1. Germline V gives CDR1 LNHNV, CDR2 YYDKDF (reference sequence). The CDR3 totals 16 residues. Trimming took 3 bases from V and 0 from J; bases not matched to a gene: 3. The CDR3 loop reads CATSRGQGISTDTQYF. The CDR3 nucleotides read TGTGCCACCAGCAGGGGACAGGGGATTAGCACAGATACGCAGTATTTT.

The chain is built from TRBV27 and TRBJ2-3, with 7 positions matching TRBD2. The CDR3 extends over 15 amino acids. J gave up 2 bases and V 7 bases, and 9 bases lay outside the gene matches. The germline gives CDR1 MNHEY, CDR2 SMNVEV (reference sequence). The CDR3: CASKRREFSTDTQYF. Here the CDR3 DNA reads TGTGCCAGCAAGCGGCGGGAGTTCTCCACAGATACGCAGTATTTT.

This clone was counted a few times. The chain joins TRBV6-1 to TRBJ1-1; TRBD1 is a possible D gene (5 bases). Per germline, CDR1 MNHNS and CDR2 SASEGT. The length of the CDR3 is 14 residues. The V end lost 5 bases, the J end lost 3 bases, and 13 bases lay between the germline ends. CDR3 residues: CASSRQRWDTEAFF. CDR3 bases: TGTGCCAGCAGTAGACAGCGATGGGACACTGAAGCTTTCTTT.

The chain carries TRBV29-1 and TRBJ2-7; 7 nucleotides line up with TRBD1. Germline CDR1 is SQVTM and CDR2 is ANQGSEA. The CDR3 contains 11 residues. CDR3 sequence reads: CRGGFDDEQYF. CDR3 DNA sequence: TGCAGAGGGGGCTTTGACGACGAGCAGTACTTC.

The CDR3 loop reads CASSLPNGRSGAFF. CDR3 sequence (DNA): TGCGCCAGCAGCCTACCCAACGGACGCTCGGGAGCTTTCTTT. This chain links TRBV5-1 with TRBJ1-1; the D is unclear. There are 14 residues in the CDR3. Germline assignment: CDR1 SGHRS and CDR2 YFSETQ. Trimming took 4 bases from V and 10 from J, leaving 20 bases between them.

The chain couples TRBV1 to TRBJ1-1. TRBV1 is classified as a pseudogene. This CDR3 spans 13 amino acids. CDR3 DNA: TGCACCAGCAGCCAAGGCCCGTCAAAGAAGGCTTTCTTT. Its protein product is CTSSQGPSKKAFF.

The chain employs TRBV19 and TRBJ1-5; D is unresolved. The germline V gene has CDR1 LNHDA and CDR2 SQIVND (reference sequence). V shed 9 bases and J shed 2 bases, with 17 bases lying between them. The CDR3 is 15 residues long. CDR3 sequence reads: CASRGGDTGNQPQHF. CDR3 bases: TGTGCCAGCCGGGGAGGTGACACAGGCAATCAGCCCCAGCATTTT.

The CDR3 DNA follows: TGTGCCAGCAGTGCCGATCAGCCCCAGCATTTT. The encoded protein is CASSADQPQHF. The chain joins TRBV6-5 to TRBJ1-5; D is unresolved. Germline V lookup: CDR1 MNHEY, CDR2 SVGAGI. The V end lost 5 bases, the J end lost 5 bases, and 4 bases lay between the germline ends. The CDR3 runs 11 residues.

This clone appeared a few times. The V gene is TRBV5-1, the J gene TRBJ2-3; maybe TRBD2 (7 bases). V lost 1 base and J lost 0, with 21 bases in between. The length of the CDR3 is 19 residues. CDR1 is SGHRS and CDR2 is YFSETQ in the germline V gene. CDR3 nucleotides: TGCGCCAGCAGCTTGTCGCGAGGCCCGGGGGGCGGAAGCACAGATACGCAGTATTTT. Translating it yields CASSLSRGPGGGSTDTQYF.

The genes are TRBV29-1 and TRBJ2-5; D is possibly TRBD1 (6 bases). Trimming took off 1 base at V and 5 bases at J, with 14 bases between the two ends. CDR3 size: 14 residues. The germline V gene encodes CDR1 SQVTM and CDR2 ANQGSEA. The CDR3 loop is CSVEARGYEETQYF. Here the CDR3 DNA reads TGCAGCGTTGAAGCTAGGGGGTATGAGGAGACCCAGTACTTC.

With respect to this clone: The same CDR3 arises from other DNA sequences in this sample as well. The chain recombines TRBV27 with TRBJ2-7, with D unresolved. Trimming left V 4 bases short and J 0 bases short, with 10 bases between. CDR1 and CDR2 (germline): MNHEY, SMNVEV (reference sequence). The CDR3 runs 14 residues. The CDR3 DNA is TGTGCCAGCAGTTACCGGGTGGGCTCCTACGAGCAGTACTTC. Translated: CASSYRVGSYEQYF.

In the case of this clone: A read error may produce the germline difference seen at one junction end. The chain is built from TRBV6-4 and TRBJ2-1, with D possibly being TRBD2 (5 bases). CDR3 length equals 14 residues. In germline, CDR1 is MRHNA, CDR2 SNTAGT. CDR3 sequence (DNA): TGTGCCAGCAGTGACGGGAGTTCGGGGAGAGAGCTGTTCTTC. It encodes CASSDGSSGRELFF.

The J gene is TRBJ2-6, the V gene TRBV29-1; D gene ambiguous. The CDR3 contains 16 residues. CDR1 is SQVTM and CDR2 is ANQGSEA in the germline V gene. The V end lost 3 bases, the J end lost 6 bases, and 18 bases lay between the germline ends. The CDR3 DNA reads TGCAGCGTTGAGGTAACACCCTCTCTGAAGGCCAACGTCCTGACTTTC. This codes for CSVEVTPSLKANVLTF.

This clone was seen only a few times. This chain connects TRBV29-1 to TRBJ1-2, with TRBD1 as a possible D gene (5 bases). The CDR3 contains 15 residues. CDR1 is SQVTM, CDR2 ANQGSEA, per germline. V was clipped by 3 bases and J by 8 bases, with 22 bases between them. CDR3 nucleotides: TGCAGCGTTGACGTTCTTCGGAGGGAAGGGGCGGGCTACACCTTC. This encodes CSVDVLRREGAGYTF. Combining the CDR3 with reference TRBV29-1 and TRBJ1-2 gives the whole variable domain SAVISQKPSRDICQRGTSLTIQCQVDSQVTMMFWYRQQPGQSLTLIATANQGSEATYESGFVIDKFPISRPNLTFSTLTVSNMSPEDSSIYLCSVDVLRREGAGYTFGSGTRLTVV.

This clone has just a few counts. The gene calls are TRBV11-2 and TRBJ2-7, with 9 bases identical to TRBD2. V was clipped by 1 base and J by 7 bases; unmatched bases: 8. The germline CDR1 and CDR2 sequences are SGHAT and FQNNGV. The CDR3 is made up of 15 amino acids. The CDR3 DNA follows: TGTGCCAGCAGCTTAGGGTTAGCGGGAGTGGGGGAGCAGTACTTC. Protein sequence: CASSLGLAGVGEQYF.